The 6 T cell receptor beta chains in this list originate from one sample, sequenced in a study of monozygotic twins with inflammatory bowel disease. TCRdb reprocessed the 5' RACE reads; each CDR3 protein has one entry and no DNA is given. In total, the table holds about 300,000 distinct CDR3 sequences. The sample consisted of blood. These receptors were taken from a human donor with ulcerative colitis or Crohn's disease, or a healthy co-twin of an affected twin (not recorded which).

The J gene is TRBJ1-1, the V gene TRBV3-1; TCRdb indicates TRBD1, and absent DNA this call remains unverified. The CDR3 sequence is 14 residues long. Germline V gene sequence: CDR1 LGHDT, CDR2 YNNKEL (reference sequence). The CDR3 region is CASSQDLVSGKAFF.

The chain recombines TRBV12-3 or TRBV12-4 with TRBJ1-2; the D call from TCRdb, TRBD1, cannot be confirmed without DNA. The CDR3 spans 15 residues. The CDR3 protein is CASSFPGFGGDGYTF.

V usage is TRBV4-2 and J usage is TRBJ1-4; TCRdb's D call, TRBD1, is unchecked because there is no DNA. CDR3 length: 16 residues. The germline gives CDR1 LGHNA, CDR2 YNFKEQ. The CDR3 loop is CASSQPNRGTNEKLFF.

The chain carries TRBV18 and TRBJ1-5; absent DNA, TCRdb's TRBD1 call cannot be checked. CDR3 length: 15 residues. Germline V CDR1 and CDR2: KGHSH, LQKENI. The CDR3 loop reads CASSQGGSGNQPQHF.

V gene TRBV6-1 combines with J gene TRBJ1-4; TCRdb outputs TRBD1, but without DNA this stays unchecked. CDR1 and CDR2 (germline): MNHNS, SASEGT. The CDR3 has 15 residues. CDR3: CASSTLGATNEKLFF.

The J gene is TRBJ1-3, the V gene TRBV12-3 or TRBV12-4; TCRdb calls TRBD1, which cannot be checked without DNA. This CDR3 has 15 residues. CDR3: CASSPRGDSGNTIYF.